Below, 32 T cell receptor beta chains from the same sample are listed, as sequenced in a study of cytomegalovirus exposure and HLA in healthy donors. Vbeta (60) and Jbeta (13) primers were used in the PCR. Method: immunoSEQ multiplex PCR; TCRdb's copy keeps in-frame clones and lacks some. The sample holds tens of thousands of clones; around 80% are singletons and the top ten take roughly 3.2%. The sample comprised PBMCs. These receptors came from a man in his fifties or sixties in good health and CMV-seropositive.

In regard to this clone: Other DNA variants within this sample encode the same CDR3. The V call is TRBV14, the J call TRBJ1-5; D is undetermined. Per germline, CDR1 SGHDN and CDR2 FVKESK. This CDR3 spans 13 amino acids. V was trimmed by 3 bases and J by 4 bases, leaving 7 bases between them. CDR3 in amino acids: CASSQSRNQPQHF. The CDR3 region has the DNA TGTGCCAGCAGCCAGTCTCGGAATCAGCCCCAGCATTTT.

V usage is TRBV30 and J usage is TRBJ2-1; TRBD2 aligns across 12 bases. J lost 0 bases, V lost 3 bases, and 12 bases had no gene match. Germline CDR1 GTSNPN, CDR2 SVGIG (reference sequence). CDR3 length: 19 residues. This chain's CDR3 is CAWRGTGTSGFHSYNEQFF. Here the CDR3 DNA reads TGTGCCTGGAGGGGAACTGGGACTAGCGGGTTCCACTCCTACAATGAGCAGTTCTTC.

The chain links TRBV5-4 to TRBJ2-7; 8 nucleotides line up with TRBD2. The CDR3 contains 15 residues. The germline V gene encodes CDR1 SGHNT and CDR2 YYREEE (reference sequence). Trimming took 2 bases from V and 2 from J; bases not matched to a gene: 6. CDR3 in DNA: TGTGCCAGCAGCTTCGGCCAGCGGGAGACCTACGAGCAGTACTTC. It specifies CASSFGQRETYEQYF.

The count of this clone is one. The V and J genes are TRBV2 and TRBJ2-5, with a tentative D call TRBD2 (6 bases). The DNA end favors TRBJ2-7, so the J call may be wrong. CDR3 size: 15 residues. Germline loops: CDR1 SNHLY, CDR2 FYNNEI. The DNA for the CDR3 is TGTGCCAACACCAAGGGACGCGGGATCTCCTACGAGCAGTACTTC. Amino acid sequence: CANTKGRGISYEQYF.

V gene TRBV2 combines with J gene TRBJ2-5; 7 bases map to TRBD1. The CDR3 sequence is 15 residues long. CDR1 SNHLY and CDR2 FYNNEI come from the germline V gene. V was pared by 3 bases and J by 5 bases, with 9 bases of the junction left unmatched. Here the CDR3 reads CASSDLTGFGETQYF. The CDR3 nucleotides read TGTGCCAGCAGTGATTTGACAGGGTTTGGGGAGACCCAGTACTTC.

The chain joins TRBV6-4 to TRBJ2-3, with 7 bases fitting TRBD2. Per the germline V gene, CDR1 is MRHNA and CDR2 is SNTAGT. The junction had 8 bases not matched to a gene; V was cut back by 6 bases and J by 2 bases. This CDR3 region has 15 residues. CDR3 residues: CASSVTGGITDTQYF. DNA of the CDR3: TGTGCCAGCAGCGTAACCGGGGGGATCACAGATACGCAGTATTTT.

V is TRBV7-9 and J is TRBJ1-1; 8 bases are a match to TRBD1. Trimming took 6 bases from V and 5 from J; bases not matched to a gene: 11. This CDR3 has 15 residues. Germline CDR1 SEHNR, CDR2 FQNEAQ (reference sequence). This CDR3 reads CASSGNTGGWTEAFF. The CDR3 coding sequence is TGTGCCAGCAGTGGGAATACAGGGGGTTGGACTGAAGCTTTCTTT.

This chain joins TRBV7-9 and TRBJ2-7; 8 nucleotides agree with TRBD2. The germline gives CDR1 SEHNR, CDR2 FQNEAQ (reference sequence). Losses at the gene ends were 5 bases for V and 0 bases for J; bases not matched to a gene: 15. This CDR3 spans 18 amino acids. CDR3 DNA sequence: TGTGCCAGCAGCCCCACCCCCACTAGCGGACCAATCTCCTACGAGCAGTACTTC. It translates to CASSPTPTSGPISYEQYF.

The CDR3 DNA reads TGTGCCAGTAGTCATTGGTGGAGCGGGAGTGGGACCTACAATGAGCAGTTCTTC. Translating it yields CASSHWWSGSGTYNEQFF. This chain joins TRBV19 and TRBJ2-1; 8 bases are shared with TRBD2. In germline, CDR1 is LNHDA, CDR2 SQIVND (reference sequence). The CDR3 contains 18 residues. J lost 2 bases, V lost 5 bases, and 14 bases had no gene match.

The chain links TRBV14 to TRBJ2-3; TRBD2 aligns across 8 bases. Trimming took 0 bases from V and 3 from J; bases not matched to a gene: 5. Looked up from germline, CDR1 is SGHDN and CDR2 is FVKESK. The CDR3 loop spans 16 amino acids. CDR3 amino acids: CASSQDRLAGTDTQYF. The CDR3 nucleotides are TGTGCCAGCAGCCAAGACCGCCTAGCGGGTACAGATACGCAGTATTTT.

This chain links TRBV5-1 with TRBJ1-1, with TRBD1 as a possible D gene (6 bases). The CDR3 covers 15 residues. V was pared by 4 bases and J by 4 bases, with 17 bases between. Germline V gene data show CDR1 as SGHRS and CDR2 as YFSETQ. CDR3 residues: CASSDRTGWSTEAFF. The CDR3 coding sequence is TGCGCCAGCAGCGACAGGACTGGGTGGTCCACTGAAGCTTTCTTT.

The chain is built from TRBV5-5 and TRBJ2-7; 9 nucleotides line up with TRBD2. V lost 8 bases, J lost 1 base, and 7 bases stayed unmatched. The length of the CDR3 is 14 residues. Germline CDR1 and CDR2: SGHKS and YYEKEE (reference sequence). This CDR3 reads CASTGTSLSYEQYF. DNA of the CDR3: TGTGCCAGTACCGGGACTAGCCTTTCCTACGAGCAGTACTTC.

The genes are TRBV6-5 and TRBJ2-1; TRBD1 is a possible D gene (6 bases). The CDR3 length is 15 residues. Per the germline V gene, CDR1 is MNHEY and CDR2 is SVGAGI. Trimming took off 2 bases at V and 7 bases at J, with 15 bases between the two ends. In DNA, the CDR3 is TGTGCCAGCAGTTACCTGGGCAGGGGCGTAAATGAGCAGTTCTTC. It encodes CASSYLGRGVNEQFF.

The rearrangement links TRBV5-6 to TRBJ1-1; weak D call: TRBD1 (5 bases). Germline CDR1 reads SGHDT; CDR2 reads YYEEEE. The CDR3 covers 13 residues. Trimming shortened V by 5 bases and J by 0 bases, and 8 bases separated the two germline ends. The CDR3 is CASRQALNTEAFF. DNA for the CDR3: TGTGCCAGCAGACAGGCCTTGAACACTGAAGCTTTCTTT.

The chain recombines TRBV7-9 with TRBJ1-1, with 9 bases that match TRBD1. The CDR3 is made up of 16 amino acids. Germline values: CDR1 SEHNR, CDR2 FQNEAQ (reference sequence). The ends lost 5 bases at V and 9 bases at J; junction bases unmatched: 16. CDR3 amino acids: CASSMSSGTGLGKAFF. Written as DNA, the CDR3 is TGTGCCAGCAGCATGTCCTCCGGGACAGGGTTGGGGAAAGCTTTCTTT.

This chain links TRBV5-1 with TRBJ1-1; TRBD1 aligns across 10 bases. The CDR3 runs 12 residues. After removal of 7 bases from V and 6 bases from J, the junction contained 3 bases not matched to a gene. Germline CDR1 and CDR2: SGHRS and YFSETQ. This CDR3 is CASGTGVSEAFF. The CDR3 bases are TGCGCCAGCGGGACAGGGGTCTCTGAAGCTTTCTTT.

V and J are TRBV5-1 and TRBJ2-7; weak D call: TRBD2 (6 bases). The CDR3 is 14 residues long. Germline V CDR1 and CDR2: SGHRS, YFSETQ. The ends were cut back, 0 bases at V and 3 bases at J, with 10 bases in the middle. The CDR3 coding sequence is TGCGCCAGCAGCTTGGCCGGGGACTTCTACGAGCAGTACTTC. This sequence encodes CASSLAGDFYEQYF.

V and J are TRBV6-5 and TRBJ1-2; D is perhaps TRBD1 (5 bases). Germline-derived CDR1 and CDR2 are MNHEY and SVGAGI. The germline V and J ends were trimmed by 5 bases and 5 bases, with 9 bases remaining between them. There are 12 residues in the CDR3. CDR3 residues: CASSVSGYGYTF. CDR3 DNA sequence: TGTGCCAGCAGTGTGTCAGGGTATGGCTACACCTTC.

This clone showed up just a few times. CDR3 sequence: CASSLTGTVNSPLHF. Written as DNA, the CDR3 is TGTGCCAGCAGTTTAACTGGGACAGTTAATTCACCCCTCCACTTT. The chain combines TRBV27 with TRBJ1-6; 7 positions agree with TRBD1. This CDR3 has 15 residues. J lost 6 bases, V lost 2 bases, and 4 bases had no gene match. Germline V lookup: CDR1 MNHEY, CDR2 SMNVEV (reference sequence).

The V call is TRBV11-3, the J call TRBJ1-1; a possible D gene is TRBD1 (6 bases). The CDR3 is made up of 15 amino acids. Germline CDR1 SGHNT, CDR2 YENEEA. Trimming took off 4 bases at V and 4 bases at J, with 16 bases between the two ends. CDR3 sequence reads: CASSSRGQTSTEAFF. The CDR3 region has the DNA TGTGCCAGCAGCTCCAGGGGACAAACGAGCACTGAAGCTTTCTTT.

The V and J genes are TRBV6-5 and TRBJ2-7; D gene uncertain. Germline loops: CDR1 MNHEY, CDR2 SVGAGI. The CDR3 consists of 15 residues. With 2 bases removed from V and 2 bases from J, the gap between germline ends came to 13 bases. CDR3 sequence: CASSYNRVPPYEQYF. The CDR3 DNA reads TGTGCCAGCAGTTACAACCGAGTTCCCCCCTACGAGCAGTACTTC.

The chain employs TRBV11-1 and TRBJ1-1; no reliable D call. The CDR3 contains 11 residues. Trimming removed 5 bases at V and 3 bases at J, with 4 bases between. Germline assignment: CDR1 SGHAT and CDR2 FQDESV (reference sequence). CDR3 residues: CASSPDTEAFF. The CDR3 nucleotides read TGTGCCAGCAGCCCGGACACTGAAGCTTTCTTT.

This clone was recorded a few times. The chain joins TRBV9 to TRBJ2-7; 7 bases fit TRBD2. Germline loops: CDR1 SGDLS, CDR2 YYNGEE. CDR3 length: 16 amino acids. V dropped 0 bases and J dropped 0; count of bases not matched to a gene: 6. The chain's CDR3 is CASSVGASGYSYEQYF. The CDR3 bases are TGTGCCAGCAGCGTAGGCGCTAGCGGATACTCCTACGAGCAGTACTTC.

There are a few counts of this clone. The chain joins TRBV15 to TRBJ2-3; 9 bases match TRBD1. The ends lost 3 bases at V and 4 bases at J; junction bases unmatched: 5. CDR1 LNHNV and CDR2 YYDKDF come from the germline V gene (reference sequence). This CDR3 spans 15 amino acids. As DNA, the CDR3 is TGTGCCACCAGCAGGGGACAGGGCTTTGCAGATACGCAGTATTTT. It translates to CATSRGQGFADTQYF.

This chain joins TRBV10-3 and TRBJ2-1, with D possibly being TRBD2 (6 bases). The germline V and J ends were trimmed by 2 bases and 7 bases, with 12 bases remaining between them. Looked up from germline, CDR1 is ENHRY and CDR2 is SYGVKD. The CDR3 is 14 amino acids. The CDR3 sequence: CAISEGDSRNEQFF. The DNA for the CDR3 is TGTGCCATCAGTGAGGGGGACTCGAGAAATGAGCAGTTCTTC.

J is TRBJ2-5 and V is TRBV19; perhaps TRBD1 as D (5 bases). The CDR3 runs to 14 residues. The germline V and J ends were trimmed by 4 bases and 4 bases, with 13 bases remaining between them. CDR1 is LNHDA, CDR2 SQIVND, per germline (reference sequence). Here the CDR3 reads CASSRTLATETQYF. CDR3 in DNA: TGTGCCAGTAGTAGGACACTGGCGACAGAGACCCAGTACTTC.

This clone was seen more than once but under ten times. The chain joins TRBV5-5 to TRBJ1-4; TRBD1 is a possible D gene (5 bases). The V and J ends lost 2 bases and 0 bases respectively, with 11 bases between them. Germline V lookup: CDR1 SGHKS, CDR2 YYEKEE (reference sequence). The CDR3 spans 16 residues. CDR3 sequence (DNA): TGTGCCAGCAGCTTTGTAGGGGTTTCAACTAATGAAAAACTGTTTTTT. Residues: CASSFVGVSTNEKLFF.

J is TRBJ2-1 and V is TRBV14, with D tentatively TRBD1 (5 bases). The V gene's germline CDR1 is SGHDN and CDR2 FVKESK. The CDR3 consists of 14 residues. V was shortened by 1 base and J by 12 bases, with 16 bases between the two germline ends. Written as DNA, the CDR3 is TGTGCCAGCAGCCAAGTCAATGAACAGGCTATGCAGTTCTTC. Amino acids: CASSQVNEQAMQFF.

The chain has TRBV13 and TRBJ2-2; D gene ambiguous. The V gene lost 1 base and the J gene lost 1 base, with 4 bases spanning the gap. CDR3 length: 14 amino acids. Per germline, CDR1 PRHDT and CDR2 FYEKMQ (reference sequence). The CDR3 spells CASSLVGNTGELFF. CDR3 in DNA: TGTGCCAGCAGCTTAGTCGGGAACACCGGGGAGCTGTTTTTT.

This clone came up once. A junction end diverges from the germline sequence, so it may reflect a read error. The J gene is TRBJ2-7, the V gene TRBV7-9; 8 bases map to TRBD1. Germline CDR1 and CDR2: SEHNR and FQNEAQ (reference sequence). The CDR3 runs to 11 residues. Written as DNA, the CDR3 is TGTTCCAGCAGCTACGGGACAGGGCAGTACTTC. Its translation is CSSSYGTGQYF.

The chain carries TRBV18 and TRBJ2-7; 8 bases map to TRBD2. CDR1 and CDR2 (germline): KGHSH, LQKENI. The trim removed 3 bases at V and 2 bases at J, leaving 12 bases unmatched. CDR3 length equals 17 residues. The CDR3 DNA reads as TGTGCCAGCTCACCCTTAAGTCTAGCGGGTGTTACCTACGAGCAGTACTTC. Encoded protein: CASSPLSLAGVTYEQYF.

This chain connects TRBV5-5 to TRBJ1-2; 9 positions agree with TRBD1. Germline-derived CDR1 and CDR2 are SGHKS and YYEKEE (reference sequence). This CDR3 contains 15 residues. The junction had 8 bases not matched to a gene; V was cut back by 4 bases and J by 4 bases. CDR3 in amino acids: CASSMGGQGLYGYTF. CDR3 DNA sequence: TGTGCCAGCAGCATGGGGGGACAGGGTCTCTATGGCTACACCTTC.